This TCR beta chain was identified in a study of PD-L1 blockade in urothelial cancer. The V and J ends lost 4 bases and 8 bases respectively, with 15 bases between them. The CDR3 covers 14 residues. Germline CDR1 reads MNHNY; CDR2 reads SVGAGI (reference sequence). Time point defined: pretreatment peripheral blood. Measured with immunoSEQ multiplex PCR; TCRdb has only the in-frame clones, and not every one. The data hold about 63,000 clones, with roughly 79% observed a single time. The sample in question was PBMCs, obtained around atezolizumab (anti-PD-L1) treatment. The rearrangement links TRBV6-6 to TRBJ1-5; D perhaps matches TRBD1 (6 bases). The receptor was isolated from a man between 70 and 80 years old with urothelial cancer. CDR3 residues: CASSSPDGGEPQHF. DNA for the CDR3: TGTGCCAGCAGTTCCCCCGATGGGGGCGAGCCCCAGCATTTT.